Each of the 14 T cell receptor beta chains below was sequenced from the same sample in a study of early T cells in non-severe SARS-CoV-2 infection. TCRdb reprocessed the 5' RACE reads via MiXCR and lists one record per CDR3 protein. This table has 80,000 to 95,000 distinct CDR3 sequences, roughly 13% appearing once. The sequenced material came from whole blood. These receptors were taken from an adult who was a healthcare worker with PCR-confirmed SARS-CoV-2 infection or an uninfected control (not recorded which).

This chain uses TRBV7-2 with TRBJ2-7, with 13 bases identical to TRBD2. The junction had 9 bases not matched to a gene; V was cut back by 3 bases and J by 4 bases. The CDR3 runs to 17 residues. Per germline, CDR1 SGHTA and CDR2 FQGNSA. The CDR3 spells CASSFGTSGEPTYEQYF. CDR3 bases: TGTGCCAGCAGCTTCGGGACTAGCGGGGAACCAACGTACGAGCAGTACTTC. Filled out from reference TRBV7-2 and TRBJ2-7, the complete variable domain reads GAGVSQSPSNKVTEKGKDVELRCDPISGHTALYWYRQSLGQGLEFLIYFQGNSAPDKSGLPSDRFSAERTGGSVSTLTIQRTQQEDSAVYLCASSFGTSGEPTYEQYFGPGTRLTVT.

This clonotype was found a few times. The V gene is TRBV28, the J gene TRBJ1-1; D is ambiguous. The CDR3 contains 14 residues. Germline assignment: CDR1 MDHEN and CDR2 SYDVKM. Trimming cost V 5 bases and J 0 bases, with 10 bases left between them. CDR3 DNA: TGTGCCAGCAGTCCGGGAGCCCTGAACACTGAAGCTTTCTTT. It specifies CASSPGALNTEAFF.

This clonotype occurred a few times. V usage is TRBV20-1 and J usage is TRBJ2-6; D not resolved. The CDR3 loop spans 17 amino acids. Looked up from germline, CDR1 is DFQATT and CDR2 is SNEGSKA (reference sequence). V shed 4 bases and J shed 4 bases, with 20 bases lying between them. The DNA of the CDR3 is TGCAGTGCTACCACCACGGCCGCCCCTCTGGGGGCCAACGTCCTGACTTTC. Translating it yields CSATTTAAPLGANVLTF.

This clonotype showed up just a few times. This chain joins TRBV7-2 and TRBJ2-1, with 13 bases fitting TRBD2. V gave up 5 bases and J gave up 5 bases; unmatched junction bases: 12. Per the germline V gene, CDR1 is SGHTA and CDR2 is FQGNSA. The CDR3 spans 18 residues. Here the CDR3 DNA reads TGTGCCAGCAGCCGACCTAGGGGGACTAGCGGGGTTGACAATGAGCAGTTCTTC. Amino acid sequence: CASSRPRGTSGVDNEQFF.

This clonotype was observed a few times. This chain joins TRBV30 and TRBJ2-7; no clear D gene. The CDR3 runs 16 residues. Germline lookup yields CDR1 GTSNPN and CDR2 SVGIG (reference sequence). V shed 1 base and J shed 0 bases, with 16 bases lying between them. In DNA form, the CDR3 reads TGTGCCTGGAGTGAGTTGAAGACTTTTGACTCCTACGAGCAGTACTTC. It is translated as CAWSELKTFDSYEQYF. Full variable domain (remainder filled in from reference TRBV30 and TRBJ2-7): SQTIHQWPATLVQPVGSPLSLECTVEGTSNPNLYWYRQAAGRGLQLLFYSVGIGQISSEVPQNLSASRPQDRQFILSSKKLLLSDSGFYLCAWSELKTFDSYEQYFGPGTRLTVT.

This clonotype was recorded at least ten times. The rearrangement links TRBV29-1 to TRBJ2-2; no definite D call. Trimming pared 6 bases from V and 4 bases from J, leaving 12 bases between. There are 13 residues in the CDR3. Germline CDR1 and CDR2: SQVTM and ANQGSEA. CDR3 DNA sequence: TGCAGCGTCTGGAAGGGTAGCACCGGGGAGCTGTTTTTT. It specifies CSVWKGSTGELFF.

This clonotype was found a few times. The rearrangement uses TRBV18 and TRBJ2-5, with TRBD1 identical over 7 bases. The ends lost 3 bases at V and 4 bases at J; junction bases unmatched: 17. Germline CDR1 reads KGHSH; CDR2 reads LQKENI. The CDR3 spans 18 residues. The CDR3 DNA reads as TGTGCCAGCTCACCCGGACTCTTGACAGGGACGGCGGGAGAGACCCAGTACTTC. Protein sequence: CASSPGLLTGTAGETQYF.

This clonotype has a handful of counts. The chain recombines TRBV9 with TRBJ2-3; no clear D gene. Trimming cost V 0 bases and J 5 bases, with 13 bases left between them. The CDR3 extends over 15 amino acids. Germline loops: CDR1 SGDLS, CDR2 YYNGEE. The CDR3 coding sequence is TGTGCCAGCAGCGTAGGCTTGGTGGAAGGAGATACGCAGTATTTT. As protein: CASSVGLVEGDTQYF.

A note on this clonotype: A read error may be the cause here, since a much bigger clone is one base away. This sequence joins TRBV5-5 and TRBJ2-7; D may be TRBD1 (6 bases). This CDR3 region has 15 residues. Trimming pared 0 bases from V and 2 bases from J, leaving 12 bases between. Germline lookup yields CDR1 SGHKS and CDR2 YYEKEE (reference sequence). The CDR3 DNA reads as TGTGCCAGCAGCTTGGCCCCGGGACATACCTACGAGCAGTACTTC. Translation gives CASSLAPGHTYEQYF.

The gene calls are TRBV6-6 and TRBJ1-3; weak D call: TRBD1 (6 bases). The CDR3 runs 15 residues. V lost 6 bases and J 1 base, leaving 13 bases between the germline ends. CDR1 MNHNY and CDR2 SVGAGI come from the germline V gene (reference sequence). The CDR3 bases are TGTGCCAGCAGGGTTCAGGGGTTTTCTGGAAACACCATATATTTT. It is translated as CASRVQGFSGNTIYF.

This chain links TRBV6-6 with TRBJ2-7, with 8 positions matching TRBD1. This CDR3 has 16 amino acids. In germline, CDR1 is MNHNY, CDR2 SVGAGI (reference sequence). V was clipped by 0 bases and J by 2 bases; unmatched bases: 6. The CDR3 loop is CASSYSSTGDTYEQYF. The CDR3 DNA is TGTGCCAGCAGTTACTCCTCGACAGGGGACACCTACGAGCAGTACTTC.

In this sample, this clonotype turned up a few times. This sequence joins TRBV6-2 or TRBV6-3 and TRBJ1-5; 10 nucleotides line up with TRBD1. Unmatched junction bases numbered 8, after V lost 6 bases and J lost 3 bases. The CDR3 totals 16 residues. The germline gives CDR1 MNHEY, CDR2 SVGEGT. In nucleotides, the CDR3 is TGTGCCAGCAGCAGGGGGGACAGGGGAAACAATCAGCCCCAGCATTTT. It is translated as CASSRGDRGNNQPQHF.

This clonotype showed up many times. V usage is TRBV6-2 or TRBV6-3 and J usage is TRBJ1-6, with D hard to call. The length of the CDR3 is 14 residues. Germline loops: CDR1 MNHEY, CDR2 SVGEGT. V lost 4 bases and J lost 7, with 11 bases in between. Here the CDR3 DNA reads TGTGCCAGCAGTTCTAGTATGAGCAATTCACCCCTCCACTTT. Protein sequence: CASSSSMSNSPLHF.

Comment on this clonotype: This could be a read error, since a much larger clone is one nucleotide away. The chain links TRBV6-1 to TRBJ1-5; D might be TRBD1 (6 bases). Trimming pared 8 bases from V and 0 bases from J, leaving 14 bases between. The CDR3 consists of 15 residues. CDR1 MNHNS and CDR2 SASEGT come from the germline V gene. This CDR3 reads CASRGHVNSNQPQHF. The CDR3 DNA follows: TGTGCCAGCCGGGGACATGTCAATAGCAATCAGCCCCAGCATTTT.